The rows below give T cell receptor beta chains drawn from one sample of a study of blood T cell repertoires in COVID-19. Method: immunoSEQ multiplex PCR; TCRdb's copy keeps in-frame clones and lacks some. Of approximately 170,000 clones listed, around 80% are singletons. The sample comprised PBMCs or T cells enriched from blood (not recorded which). The receptor source for this set is a man aged 35 to 55 who had recovered from COVID-19. The CDR3 runs from the conserved cysteine through the conserved F or W. D genes are given only for firm matches. The size entry is marked missing in some rows and otherwise reads once, few, many or a size class.

v_call,j_call,d_call,clone_size,cdr3_aa,cdr3_nt
TRBV7-3,TRBJ1-3,NA,NA,CASSRGSGNTIYF,TGTGCCAGCTCAAGGGGCTCTGGAAACACCATATATTTT
TRBV7-9,TRBJ2-2,TRBD2,NA,CASSRTSGGVNTGELFF,TGTGCCAGCAGCAGGACTAGCGGGGGGGTCAACACCGGGGAGCTGTTTTTT
TRBV9,TRBJ2-3,TRBD2,once,CASSPQAGGFSTDTQYF,TGTGCCAGCAGCCCACAAGCGGGGGGGTTTAGCACAGATACGCAGTATTTT
TRBV27,TRBJ2-2,NA,NA,CASSAGSTGELFF,TGTGCCAGCAGTGCGGGGAGCACCGGGGAGCTGTTTTTT
TRBV11-2,TRBJ1-1,NA,NA,CASSLFRGEAFF,TGTGCCAGCAGCTTATTTCGGGGAGAAGCTTTCTTT
TRBV7-2,TRBJ2-1,TRBD2,NA,CASSQRTSGGPPYNEQFF,TGTGCCAGCAGCCAACGGACTAGCGGGGGCCCTCCCTACAATGAGCAGTTCTTC
TRBV6-5,TRBJ1-5,TRBD1,NA,CASKDRGQNNQPQHF,TGTGCCAGCAAAGACCGGGGACAGAACAATCAGCCCCAGCATTTT
TRBV2,TRBJ2-5,NA,NA,CASTPGSGETQYF,TGTGCCAGCACACCAGGGTCTGGAGAGACCCAGTACTTC
TRBV7-8,TRBJ1-5,TRBD1,few,CASSADRAYSNQPQHF,TGTGCCAGCAGCGCGGACAGGGCGTATAGCAATCAGCCCCAGCATTTT
TRBV19,TRBJ1-6,NA,few,CASSIGQIGSPLHF,TGTGCCAGTAGTATTGGACAAATCGGCTCACCCCTCCACTTT
TRBV5-1,TRBJ2-2,NA,NA,CASSLALNTGELFF,TGCGCCAGCAGCTTGGCCTTGAACACCGGGGAGCTGTTTTTT
TRBV4-1,TRBJ2-7,NA,NA,CASSQGTVASYEQYF,TGCGCCAGCAGCCAAGGGACAGTGGCCTCCTACGAGCAGTACTTC
TRBV4-2,TRBJ1-5,TRBD1,NA,CASSQAGGNYQPQHF,TGTGCCAGCAGCCAGGCAGGGGGCAACTATCAGCCCCAGCATTTT
TRBV3-1/TRBV3-2,TRBJ1-2,NA,NA,CASSRRTSQAVYGYTF,TGTGCCAGCAGCCGACGGACTTCTCAGGCGGTCTATGGCTACACCTTC
TRBV13,TRBJ2-4,TRBD1,NA,CASSQTRQGQNIQYF,TGTGCCAGCAGCCAGACAAGACAGGGCCAAAACATTCAGTACTTC
TRBV30,TRBJ1-1,TRBD1,NA,CAWDRGTNTEAFF,TGTGCCTGGGACAGGGGAACGAACACTGAAGCTTTCTTT
TRBV3-1/TRBV3-2,TRBJ1-1,NA,few,CASSQVPGTSNTEAFF,TGTGCCAGCAGCCAGGTGCCAGGGACTTCGAACACTGAAGCTTTCTTT
TRBV6-2/TRBV6-3,TRBJ1-4,TRBD1,few,CASSYTVGTVNEKLFF,TGTGCCAGCAGTTACACCGTGGGGACAGTTAATGAAAAACTGTTTTTT
TRBV5-1,TRBJ2-7,NA,NA,CASSLNTGRSEQYF,TGCGCCAGCAGCTTGAACACAGGAAGGAGCGAGCAGTACTTC
TRBV19,TRBJ2-1,NA,NA,CASSIRVDPYNEQFF,TGTGCCAGTAGTATCAGGGTGGACCCCTACAATGAGCAGTTCTTC
TRBV3-1/TRBV3-2,TRBJ1-5,TRBD1,few,CASSTAGGEGNQPQHF,TGTGCCAGCAGCACCGCAGGGGGCGAGGGCAATCAGCCCCAGCATTTT
TRBV29-1,TRBJ2-3,TRBD2,NA,CSVRSGGASTDTQYF,TGCAGCGTTCGGAGCGGGGGGGCTAGCACAGATACGCAGTATTTT
TRBV6-5,TRBJ1-5,NA,NA,CASIGEFSNQPQHF,TGTGCCAGCATAGGAGAGTTTAGCAATCAGCCCCAGCATTTT
TRBV5-5,TRBJ2-2,NA,NA,CASSLAPAKNTGELFF,TGTGCCAGCAGCTTGGCCCCAGCGAAGAACACCGGGGAGCTGTTTTTT
TRBV3-1/TRBV3-2,TRBJ2-7,TRBD1,NA,CASQDRSYEQYF,TGTGCCAGCCAGGACAGGTCCTACGAGCAGTACTTC
TRBV6-5,TRBJ1-1,NA,NA,CASILGGVDTEAFF,TGTGCCAGCATCCTCGGAGGGGTAGACACTGAAGCTTTCTTT
TRBV29-1,TRBJ1-2,NA,NA,CSAWGLANYGYTF,TGCAGCGCCTGGGGACTTGCTAACTATGGCTACACCTTC
TRBV2,TRBJ1-1,NA,NA,CASSVTGSNTEAFF,TGTGCCAGCAGTGTTACAGGGTCGAACACTGAAGCTTTCTTT
TRBV2,TRBJ1-2,TRBD1,many,CASSSRQGLGTF,TGTGCCAGCAGTTCGAGACAGGGGCTCGGAACCTTC
TRBV1,TRBJ1-3,NA,NA,CTSSQSTAYSGNTIYF,TGCACCAGCAGCCAATCGACAGCCTACTCTGGAAACACCATATATTTT
TRBV6-5,TRBJ1-2,NA,NA,CASSLGLNYGYTF,TGTGCCAGCAGTTTAGGACTTAACTATGGCTACACCTTC
TRBV16,TRBJ1-1,NA,NA,CASSSDSRGRNTEAFF,TGTGCCAGCAGCTCAGATTCGCGGGGGCGAAACACTGAAGCTTTCTTT
TRBV10-2,TRBJ1-4,TRBD1,few,CASRDRGLANEKLFF,TGCGCCAGCCGGGACAGGGGGCTGGCTAATGAAAAACTGTTTTTT
TRBV10-3,TRBJ2-3,TRBD2,NA,CASRAGANTDTQYF,TGTGCCTCCCGAGCGGGGGCAAACACAGATACGCAGTATTTT
TRBV6-5,TRBJ1-2,NA,NA,CASRTLTDGYTF,TGTGCCAGCAGAACTCTCACTGATGGCTACACCTTC
TRBV5-5,TRBJ2-4,NA,once,CASSFQGAKNIQYF,TGTGCCAGCAGCTTTCAGGGGGCCAAAAACATTCAGTACTTC
TRBV27,TRBJ2-5,NA,once,CASSLFSGLQETQYF,TGTGCCAGCAGTTTATTTTCGGGGTTACAAGAGACCCAGTACTTC
TRBV6-1,TRBJ1-2,NA,NA,CASSESLNYGYTF,TGTGCCAGCAGTGAATCGCTAAACTATGGCTACACCTTC
TRBV28,TRBJ1-5,NA,NA,CATAEDLNQPQHF,TGTGCCACCGCGGAGGACCTAAATCAGCCCCAGCATTTT
TRBV30,TRBJ2-7,NA,NA,CAWSVQGYEQYF,TGTGCCTGGAGTGTCCAGGGCTACGAGCAGTACTTC
TRBV19,TRBJ1-5,TRBD1,once,CASSIWTGNNQPQHF,TGTGCCAGTAGTATCTGGACAGGGAACAATCAGCCCCAGCATTTT
TRBV3-1/TRBV3-2,TRBJ2-3,TRBD2,NA,CASSLGLGGGFDTQYF,TGTGCCAGCAGCCTGGGACTTGGGGGGGGGTTTGATACGCAGTATTTT
TRBV4-1,TRBJ2-7,NA,NA,CASSQEKGGGTSYEQYF,TGCGCCAGCAGCCAAGAGAAGGGAGGGGGGACCTCCTACGAGCAGTACTTC
TRBV5-1,TRBJ2-3,TRBD2,NA,CASSLASGVTDTQYF,TGCGCCAGCAGCTTGGCTAGCGGGGTCACAGATACGCAGTATTTT
TRBV5-1,TRBJ1-1,TRBD1,NA,CASRWTGGETEAFF,TGCGCCAGCAGGTGGACAGGTGGAGAAACTGAAGCTTTCTTT
TRBV27,TRBJ2-7,TRBD1,NA,CASSLSGQEKFYEQYF,TGTGCCAGCAGTTTATCAGGACAGGAGAAGTTCTACGAGCAGTACTTC
TRBV5-1,TRBJ2-1,TRBD2,NA,CASSLGTSGGNNEQFF,TGCGCCAGCAGCTTGGGGACTAGCGGGGGGAACAATGAGCAGTTCTTC
TRBV19,TRBJ1-2,TRBD1,NA,CATRTGQANYGYTF,TGTGCCACAAGGACAGGGCAAGCTAACTATGGCTACACCTTC
TRBV5-1,TRBJ1-1,TRBD1,NA,CASSLRGQGTEAFF,TGCGCCAGCAGCCTACGGGGACAGGGGACTGAAGCTTTCTTT
TRBV7-2,TRBJ1-3,TRBD1,once,CASSFTGGGGNTIYF,TGTGCCAGCAGTTTTACAGGGGGTGGTGGAAACACCATATATTTT
TRBV11-2,TRBJ1-4,TRBD1,NA,CASSLYRGNNEKLFF,TGTGCCAGCAGCCTCTACAGGGGCAATAATGAAAAACTGTTTTTT
TRBV5-6,TRBJ1-5,NA,NA,CASSFVQGQPQHF,TGTGCCAGCAGCTTTGTGCAGGGCCAGCCCCAGCATTTT
TRBV19,TRBJ1-2,NA,NA,CASSGQIQNGYTF,TGTGCCAGTAGTGGACAGATTCAGAATGGCTACACCTTC